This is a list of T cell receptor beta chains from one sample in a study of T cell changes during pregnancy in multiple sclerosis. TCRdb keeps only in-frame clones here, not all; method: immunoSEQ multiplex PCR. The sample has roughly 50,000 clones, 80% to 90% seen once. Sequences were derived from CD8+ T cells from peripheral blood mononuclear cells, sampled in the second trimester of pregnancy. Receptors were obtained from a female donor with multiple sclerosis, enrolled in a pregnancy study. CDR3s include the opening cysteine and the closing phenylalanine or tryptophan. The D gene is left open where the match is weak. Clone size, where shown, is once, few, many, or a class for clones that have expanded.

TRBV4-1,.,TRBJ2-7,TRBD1,CASSLGQVHYEQYF,TGCGCCAGCAGCCTAGGACAGGTTCACTACGAGCAGTACTTC
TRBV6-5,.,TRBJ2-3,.,CASSEQGGTDTQYF,TGTGCCAGCAGTGAACAGGGTGGCACAGATACGCAGTATTTT
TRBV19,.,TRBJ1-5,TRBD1,CASSIGQGANQPQHF,TGTGCCAGTAGTATAGGACAGGGCGCCAATCAGCCCCAGCATTTT
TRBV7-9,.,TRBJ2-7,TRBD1,CASGDSSYEQYF,TGTGCCAGCGGGGACAGCTCCTACGAGCAGTACTTC
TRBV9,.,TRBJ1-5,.,CASSVDGGGSQPQHF,TGTGCCAGCAGCGTAGACGGCGGGGGGAGTCAGCCCCAGCATTTT
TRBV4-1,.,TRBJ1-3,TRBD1,CASSQADKPGQRRPWETIYF,TGCGCCAGCAGCCAAGCGGATAAGCCGGGACAGCGTAGACCATGGGAGACCATATATTTT
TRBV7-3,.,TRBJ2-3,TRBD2,CASSLLAGGTDTQYF,TGTGCCAGCAGCTTGCTAGCGGGGGGCACAGATACGCAGTATTTT
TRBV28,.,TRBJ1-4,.,CASSLNRFNEKLFF,TGTGCCAGCAGTTTAAACAGATTTAATGAAAAACTGTTTTTT
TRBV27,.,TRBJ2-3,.,CASKDLDTQYF,TGTGCCAGCAAGGACTTAGATACGCAGTATTTT
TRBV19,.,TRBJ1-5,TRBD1,CASSFDRGRQPQHF,TGTGCCAGTAGCTTTGACAGGGGGCGTCAGCCCCAGCATTTT
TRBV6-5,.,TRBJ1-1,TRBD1,CASSYSRGYLEAFF,TGTGCCAGCAGTTACTCCAGGGGGTATTTGGAAGCTTTCTTT
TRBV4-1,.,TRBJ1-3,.,CASSQEGGDTGNTIYF,TGCGCCAGCAGCCAGGAGGGGGGGGACACTGGAAACACCATATATTTT
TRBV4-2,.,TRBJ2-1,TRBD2,CASSQAMAGGLWVEQFF,TGTGCCAGCAGCCAAGCCATGGCGGGGGGGCTATGGGTTGAGCAGTTCTTC
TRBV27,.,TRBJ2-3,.,CASSRGDTQYF,TGTGCCAGCAGTAGAGGAGATACGCAGTATTTT
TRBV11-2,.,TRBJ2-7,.,CASSFSTYEQYF,TGTGCCAGCAGCTTCTCTACCTACGAGCAGTACTTC
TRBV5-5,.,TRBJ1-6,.,CASSRQISSYNSPLHF,TGTGCCAGCAGCCGACAGATCAGCTCCTATAATTCACCCCTCCACTTT
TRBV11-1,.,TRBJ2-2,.,CASSFSTSLDLTGELFF,TGTGCCAGCAGCTTCTCGACTAGTCTTGATCTCACCGGGGAGCTGTTTTTT
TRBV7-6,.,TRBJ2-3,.,CASSQRDSPVDTQYF,TGTGCCAGCAGCCAAAGGGACTCCCCGGTAGATACGCAGTATTTT
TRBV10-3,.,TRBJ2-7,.,CAISEEEVSYEQYF,TGTGCCATCAGTGAGGAGGAGGTATCCTACGAGCAGTACTTC
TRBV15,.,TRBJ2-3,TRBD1,CATTPTGSGTDTQYF,TGTGCCACCACCCCGACAGGGTCGGGCACAGATACGCAGTATTTT
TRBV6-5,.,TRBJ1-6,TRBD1,CASSYTRADRRSPLHF,TGTGCCAGCAGTTACACCAGAGCGGACAGGAGGTCACCCCTCCACTTT
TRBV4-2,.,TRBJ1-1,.,CASSHQVPGDTEAFF,TGTGCCAGCAGCCACCAGGTCCCCGGGGACACTGAAGCTTTCTTT
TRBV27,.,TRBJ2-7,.,CASSLGLSYEQYF,TGTGCCAGCAGTTTAGGCCTCTCCTACGAGCAGTACTTC
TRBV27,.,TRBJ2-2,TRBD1,CASSYRGGAGELFF,TGTGCCAGCAGTTACAGGGGTGGTGCCGGGGAGCTGTTTTTT
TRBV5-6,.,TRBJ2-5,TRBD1,CASRSPSKGEQGIQETQYF,TGTGCCAGCAGGAGTCCCTCGAAGGGAGAACAGGGGATCCAAGAGACCCAGTACTTC
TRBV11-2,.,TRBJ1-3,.,CASSLDWAGTGNTIYF,TGTGCCAGCAGCTTAGATTGGGCAGGGACTGGAAACACCATATATTTT
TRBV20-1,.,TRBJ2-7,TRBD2,CSAGLQNF,TGCAGTGCGGGACTACAGAATTTC
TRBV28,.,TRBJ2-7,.,CASLPTRNSYYEQYF,TGTGCCAGCTTACCTACTAGGAACAGCTATTACGAGCAGTACTTC
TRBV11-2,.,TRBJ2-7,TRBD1,CASSTGGQGYEQYF,TGTGCCAGCAGCACCGGGGGACAGGGCTACGAGCAGTACTTC
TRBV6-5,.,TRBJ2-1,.,CASSYPGSGYNEQFF,TGTGCCAGCAGTTACCCCGGGAGTGGATACAATGAGCAGTTCTTC
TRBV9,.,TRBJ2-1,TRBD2,CASSVAGGVGGEQFF,TGTGCCAGCAGCGTAGCTGGGGGGGTAGGTGGTGAGCAGTTCTTC
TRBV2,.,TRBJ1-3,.,CASSVSDRNTIYF,TGTGCCAGCAGTGTTTCGGACAGAAACACCATATATTTT
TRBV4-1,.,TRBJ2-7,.,CASSQEPHISSYEQYF,TGCGCCAGCAGCCAAGAACCCCACATCAGCTCCTACGAGCAGTACTTC
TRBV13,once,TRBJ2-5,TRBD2,CASNIAGEETQYF,TGTGCCAGCAACATAGCGGGCGAGGAGACCCAGTACTTC
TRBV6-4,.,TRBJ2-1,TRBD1,CASSDGTGENEQFF,TGTGCCAGCAGCGACGGGACAGGGGAAAATGAGCAGTTCTTC
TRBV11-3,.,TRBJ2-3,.,CASSLGTTDTQYF,TGTGCCAGCAGCTTAGGGACTACAGATACGCAGTATTTT